Each of the 15 T cell receptor beta chains below was sequenced from the same sample in a study of PD-L1 blockade in urothelial cancer. Sequencing was performed with immunoSEQ multiplex PCR; in TCRdb, only in-frame clones are kept and a portion is missing. This table has more than 45,000 clones, approximately 80% appearing once. Material: PBMCs, obtained around atezolizumab (anti-PD-L1) treatment. All receptors derive from a man aged 65-85 years with urothelial cancer.

The J gene is TRBJ1-2, the V gene TRBV5-1, with D possibly matching TRBD1 (6 bases). Trimming shortened V by 0 bases and J by 4 bases, and 13 bases separated the two germline ends. The CDR3 contains 15 residues. Germline CDR1 reads SGHRS; CDR2 reads YFSETQ. As DNA, the CDR3 is TGCGCCAGCAGCTTGGCCGGCGGGGGCAGCTATGGCTACACCTTC. This encodes CASSLAGGGSYGYTF.

The chain is built from TRBV19 and TRBJ1-1; tentative D call: TRBD1 (5 bases). In germline, CDR1 is LNHDA, CDR2 SQIVND (reference sequence). V dropped 3 bases and J dropped 0 bases, with 5 bases sitting between them. This CDR3 is 13 amino acids long. CDR3 DNA sequence: TGTGCCAGTAGTATGACAGTGAACACTGAAGCTTTCTTT. Translating gives CASSMTVNTEAFF. Full variable domain (remainder filled in from reference TRBV19 and TRBJ1-1): DGGITQSPKYLFRKEGQNVTLSCEQNLNHDAMYWYRQDPGQGLRLIYYSQIVNDFQKGDIAEGYSVSREKKESFPLTVTSAQKNPTAFYLCASSMTVNTEAFFGQGTRLTVV.

The CDR3: CASSPLNTEAFF. The CDR3 DNA reads as TGTGCCAGCTCACCCTTGAACACTGAAGCTTTCTTT. This chain links TRBV18 with TRBJ1-1, with unresolved D. V lost 3 bases and J 0 bases, leaving 2 bases between the germline ends. CDR1 and CDR2 from the germline V gene are KGHSH and LQKENI. This CDR3 is 12 amino acids long.

The chain links TRBV6-6 to TRBJ1-5, with 9 bases that match TRBD1. Trimming removed 8 bases from V and 15 bases from J; junction bases left unmatched: 14. CDR1 MNHNY and CDR2 SVGAGI come from the germline V gene (reference sequence). The CDR3 has 13 residues. The CDR3 DNA reads as TGTGCCAGCCGTTCGAATGGGGACAGGGATTCGCATTTT. This codes for CASRSNGDRDSHF.

V gene TRBV6-1 combines with J gene TRBJ2-3, with a weak D call TRBD2 (6 bases). This CDR3 is built from 14 residues. Looked up from germline, CDR1 is MNHNS and CDR2 is SASEGT. Trimming removed 4 bases at V and 4 bases at J, with 12 bases between. Written as DNA, the CDR3 is TGTGCCAGCAGTGTCGTCGGGAGCGCAGATACGCAGTATTTT. Its translation: CASSVVGSADTQYF.

Worth noting for this clone: This sample also contains other DNA sequences that code for the same CDR3. The chain recombines TRBV27 with TRBJ2-3, with TRBD2 matching over 10 bases. Germline loops: CDR1 MNHEY, CDR2 SMNVEV (reference sequence). This CDR3 comprises 15 residues. Trimming took 5 bases from V and 3 from J; bases not matched to a gene: 5. This CDR3 is CASSPLAGGTDTQYF. The CDR3 coding sequence is TGTGCCAGCAGTCCTTTAGCGGGAGGAACAGATACGCAGTATTTT.

V gene TRBV18 combines with J gene TRBJ2-3; 16 bases match TRBD2. The V gene end was trimmed by 0 bases and the J gene end by 4 bases; junction bases not matched to a gene: 7. CDR3 size: 19 residues. The V gene's germline CDR1 is KGHSH and CDR2 LQKENI. This chain's CDR3 is CASSPPMGLAGGSADTQYF. CDR3 nucleotide sequence: TGTGCCAGCTCACCACCGATGGGACTAGCGGGAGGGTCTGCAGATACGCAGTATTTT.

The V gene is TRBV11-2, the J gene TRBJ2-7; no reliable D call. Trimming cost V 5 bases and J 2 bases, with 13 bases left between them. The CDR3 totals 14 residues. CDR1 is SGHAT and CDR2 is FQNNGV in the germline V gene. CDR3 coding DNA: TGTGCCAGCAGCGCCACACAGAAAACCTACGAGCAGTACTTC. Its translation: CASSATQKTYEQYF.

This chain connects TRBV4-2 to TRBJ2-2; possibly TRBD1 for D (7 bases). This CDR3 has 22 amino acids. V lost 3 bases and J 5 bases, leaving 34 bases between the germline ends. Germline V lookup: CDR1 LGHNA, CDR2 YNFKEQ. The CDR3 reads CASSHDILRRDSTYQVTGELFF. The CDR3 DNA reads as TGTGCCAGCAGCCACGATATTTTACGGCGGGACAGCACATACCAAGTAACCGGGGAGCTGTTTTTT.

This chain uses TRBV7-2 with TRBJ2-2; D perhaps matches TRBD1 (6 bases). Germline V CDR1 and CDR2: SGHTA, FQGNSA. Trimming took 5 bases from V and 6 from J, leaving 16 bases between them. The CDR3 spans 15 residues. Here the CDR3 reads CASSQQGVEAGELFF. The CDR3 bases are TGTGCCAGCAGCCAACAGGGCGTTGAGGCCGGGGAGCTGTTTTTT.

Here the CDR3 DNA reads TGTGCCACCAGCAGAGGCGGGGCGGAGAATGAGCAGTTCTTC. Protein: CATSRGGAENEQFF. The chain carries TRBV15 and TRBJ2-1, with D possibly matching TRBD2 (6 bases). The V and J ends lost 1 base and 7 bases respectively, with 11 bases between them. The CDR3 contains 14 residues. Per the germline V gene, CDR1 is LNHNV and CDR2 is YYDKDF (reference sequence).

The chain links TRBV5-8 to TRBJ2-7, with D maybe TRBD2 (6 bases). This CDR3 comprises 13 residues. Germline CDR1 and CDR2: SGHTS and YDEGEE. Trimming shortened V by 4 bases and J by 3 bases, and 11 bases separated the two germline ends. The CDR3 coding sequence is TGTGCCAGCAGCCCCGGGAGCGGCTACGAGCAGTACTTC. Protein product: CASSPGSGYEQYF.

The CDR3 loop reads CASSEVRGESGGYTF. CDR3 in DNA: TGTGCCAGCAGTGAAGTGCGCGGGGAGTCAGGAGGCTACACCTTC. This chain connects TRBV6-1 to TRBJ1-2; no clear D. This CDR3 is built from 15 residues. V shed 1 base and J shed 8 bases, with 17 bases lying between them. Germline V gene data show CDR1 as MNHNS and CDR2 as SASEGT.

The chain has TRBV5-1 and TRBJ2-1; a weak D match, TRBD2 (6 bases). This CDR3 has 16 residues. CDR1 and CDR2 from the germline V gene are SGHRS and YFSETQ. V lost 0 bases and J 1 base, leaving 11 bases between the germline ends. In DNA, the CDR3 is TGCGCCAGCAGCTTGGCAGCTAGCGATTCCTACAATGAGCAGTTCTTC. Its translation is CASSLAASDSYNEQFF.

Here the CDR3 reads CASSPSTDTQYF. Here the CDR3 DNA reads TGTGCCAGCAGCCCGAGCACAGATACGCAGTATTTT. The chain combines TRBV7-8 with TRBJ2-3, with D hard to call. Germline CDR1 and CDR2: SGHVS and FQNEAQ. The CDR3 has 12 residues. V was shortened by 5 bases and J by 0 bases, with 3 bases between the two germline ends.